This TCR beta chain derives from a study of cytomegalovirus exposure and HLA in healthy donors. The CDR3 has 15 amino acids. V trimming: 1 base; J trimming: 5 bases; junction bases outside the gene matches: 7. The germline V gene has CDR1 LNHDA and CDR2 SQIVND (reference sequence). Libraries were prepared by immunoSEQ multiplex PCR; TCRdb keeps only in-frame clonotypes and omits some of them. The table shows a few hundred thousand clones, with roughly 85% occurring only once. Sequencing input: PBMCs. The clonotype was recovered from a woman under 30 in good health and CMV-seronegative. V and J are TRBV19 and TRBJ1-1; TRBD1 matches at 7 bases. The CDR3 nucleotides read TGTGCCAGTAGTATAGCCCAGACAGGGTATACTGAAGCTTTCTTT. As protein: CASSIAQTGYTEAFF.